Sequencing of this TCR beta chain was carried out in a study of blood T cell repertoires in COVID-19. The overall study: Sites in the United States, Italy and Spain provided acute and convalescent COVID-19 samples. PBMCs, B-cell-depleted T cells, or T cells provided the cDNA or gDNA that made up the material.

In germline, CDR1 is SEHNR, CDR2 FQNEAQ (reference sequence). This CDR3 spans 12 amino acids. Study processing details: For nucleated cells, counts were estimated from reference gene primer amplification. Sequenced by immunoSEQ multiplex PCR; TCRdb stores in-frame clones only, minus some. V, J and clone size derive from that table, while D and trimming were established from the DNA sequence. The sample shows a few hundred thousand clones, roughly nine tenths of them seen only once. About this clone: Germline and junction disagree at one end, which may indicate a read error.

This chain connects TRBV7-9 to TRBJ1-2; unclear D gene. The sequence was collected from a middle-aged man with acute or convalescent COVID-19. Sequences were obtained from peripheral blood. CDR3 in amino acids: CASSLRAGGSTF. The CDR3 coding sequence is TGTGCCAGCAGCTTACGCGCAGGTGGATCGACGTTC.